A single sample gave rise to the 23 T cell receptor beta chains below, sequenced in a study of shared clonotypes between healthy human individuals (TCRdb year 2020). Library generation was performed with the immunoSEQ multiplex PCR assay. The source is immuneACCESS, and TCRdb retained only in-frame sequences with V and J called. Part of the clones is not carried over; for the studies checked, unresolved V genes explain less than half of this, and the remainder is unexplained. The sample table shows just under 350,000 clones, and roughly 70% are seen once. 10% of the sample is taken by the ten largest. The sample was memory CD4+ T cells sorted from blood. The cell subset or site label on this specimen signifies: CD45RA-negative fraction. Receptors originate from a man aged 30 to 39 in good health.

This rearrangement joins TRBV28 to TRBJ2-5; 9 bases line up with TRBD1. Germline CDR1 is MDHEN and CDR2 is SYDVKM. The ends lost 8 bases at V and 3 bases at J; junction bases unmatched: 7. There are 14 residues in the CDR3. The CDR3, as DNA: TGTGCCAGCGGGGGACAGGGTTTAAAAGAGACCCAGTACTTC. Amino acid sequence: CASGGQGLKETQYF.

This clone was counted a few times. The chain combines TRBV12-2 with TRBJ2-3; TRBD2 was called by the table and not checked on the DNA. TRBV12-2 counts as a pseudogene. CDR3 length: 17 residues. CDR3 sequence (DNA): TGTGCAAGTCGCTTTAGCATGCGGGGGGGATACACAGATACGCAGTATTTT. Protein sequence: CASRFSMRGGYTDTQYF.

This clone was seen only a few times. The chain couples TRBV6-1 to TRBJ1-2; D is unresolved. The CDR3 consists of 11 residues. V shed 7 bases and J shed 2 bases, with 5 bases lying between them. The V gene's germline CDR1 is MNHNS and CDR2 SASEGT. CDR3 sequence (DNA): TGTGCCAGCACAGGCAACTATGGCTACACCTTC. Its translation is CASTGNYGYTF.

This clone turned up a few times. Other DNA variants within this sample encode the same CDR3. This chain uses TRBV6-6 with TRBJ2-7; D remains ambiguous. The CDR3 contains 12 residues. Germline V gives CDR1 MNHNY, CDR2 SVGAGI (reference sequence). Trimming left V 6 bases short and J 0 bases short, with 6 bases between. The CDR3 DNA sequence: TGTGCCAGCAGGGGCCCCTCCTACGAGCAGTACTTC. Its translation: CASRGPSYEQYF.

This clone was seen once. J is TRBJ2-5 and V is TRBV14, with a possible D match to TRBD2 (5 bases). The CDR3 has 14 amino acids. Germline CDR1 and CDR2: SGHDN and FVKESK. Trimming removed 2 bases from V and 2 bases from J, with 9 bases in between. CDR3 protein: CASSQRGRQETQYF. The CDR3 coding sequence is TGTGCCAGCAGCCAACGGGGAAGGCAAGAGACCCAGTACTTC.

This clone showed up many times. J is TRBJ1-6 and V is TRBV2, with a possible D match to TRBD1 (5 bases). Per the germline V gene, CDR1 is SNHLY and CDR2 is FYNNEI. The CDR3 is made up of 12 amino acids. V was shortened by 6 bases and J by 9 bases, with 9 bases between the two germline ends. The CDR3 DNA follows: TGTGCCAGCAGGGGGACTGGTTCACCCCTCCACTTT. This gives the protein CASRGTGSPLHF.

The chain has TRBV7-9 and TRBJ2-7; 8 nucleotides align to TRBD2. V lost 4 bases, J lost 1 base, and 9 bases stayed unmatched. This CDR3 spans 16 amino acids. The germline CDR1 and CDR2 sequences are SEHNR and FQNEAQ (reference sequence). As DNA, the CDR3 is TGTGCCAGCAGCTCAAAAACCGGGACTAGTTCCTACGAGCAGTACTTC. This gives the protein CASSSKTGTSSYEQYF. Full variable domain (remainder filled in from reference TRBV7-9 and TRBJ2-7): DTGVSQNPRHKITKRGQNVTFRCDPISEHNRLYWYRQTLGQGPEFLTYFQNEAQLEKSRLLSDRFSAERPKGSFSTLEIQRTEQGDSAMYLCASSSKTGTSSYEQYFGPGTRLTVT.

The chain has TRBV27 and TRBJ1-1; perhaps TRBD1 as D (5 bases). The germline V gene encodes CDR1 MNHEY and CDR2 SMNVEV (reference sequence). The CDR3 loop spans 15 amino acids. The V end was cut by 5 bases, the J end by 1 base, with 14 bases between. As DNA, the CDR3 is TGTGCCAGCAGTCAACGACAGCCCCGGAACACTGAAGCTTTCTTT. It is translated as CASSQRQPRNTEAFF.

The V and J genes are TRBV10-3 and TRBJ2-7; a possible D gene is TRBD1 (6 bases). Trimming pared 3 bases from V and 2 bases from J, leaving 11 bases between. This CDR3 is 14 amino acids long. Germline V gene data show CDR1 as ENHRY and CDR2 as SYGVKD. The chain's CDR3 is CAISDIRGAYEQYF. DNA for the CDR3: TGTGCCATCAGTGATATCAGGGGAGCCTACGAGCAGTACTTC.

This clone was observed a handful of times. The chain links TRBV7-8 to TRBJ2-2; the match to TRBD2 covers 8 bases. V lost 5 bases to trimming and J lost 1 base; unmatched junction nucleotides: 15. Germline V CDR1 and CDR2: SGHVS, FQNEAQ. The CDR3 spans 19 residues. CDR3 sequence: CASSLPGRASGLNTGELFF. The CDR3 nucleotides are TGTGCCAGCAGCCTACCAGGCCGGGCTAGCGGGCTGAACACCGGGGAGCTGTTTTTT.

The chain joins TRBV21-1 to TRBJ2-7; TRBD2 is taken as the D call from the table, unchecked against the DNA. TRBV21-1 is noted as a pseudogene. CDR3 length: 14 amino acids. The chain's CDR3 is CASRRGGIIYEQYF. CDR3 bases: TGTGCCAGCAGACGGGGGGGGATTATCTACGAGCAGTACTTC.

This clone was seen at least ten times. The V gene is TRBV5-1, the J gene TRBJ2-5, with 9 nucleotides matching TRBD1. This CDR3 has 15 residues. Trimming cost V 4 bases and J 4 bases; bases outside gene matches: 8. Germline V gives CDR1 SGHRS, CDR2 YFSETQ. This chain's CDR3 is CASSPDRGNSETQYF. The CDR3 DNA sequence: TGCGCCAGCAGCCCGGACAGGGGAAATTCAGAGACCCAGTACTTC.

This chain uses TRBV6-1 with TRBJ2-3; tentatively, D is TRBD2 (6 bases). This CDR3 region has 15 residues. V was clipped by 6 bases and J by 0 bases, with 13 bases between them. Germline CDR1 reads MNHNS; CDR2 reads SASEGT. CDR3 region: CASRNPGTSTDTQYF. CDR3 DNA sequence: TGTGCCAGCAGGAACCCTGGGACTAGCACAGATACGCAGTATTTT.

CDR3 loop: CASSPNSGRTYEQYF. Here the CDR3 DNA reads TGTGCCAGCTCACCTAATAGCGGGAGGACCTACGAGCAGTACTTC. The chain recombines TRBV18 with TRBJ2-7, with 10 bases lining up with TRBD2. CDR3 length: 15 residues. V was pared by 3 bases and J by 2 bases, with 4 bases of the junction left unmatched. Germline V gene lookup returns CDR1 KGHSH and CDR2 LQKENI.

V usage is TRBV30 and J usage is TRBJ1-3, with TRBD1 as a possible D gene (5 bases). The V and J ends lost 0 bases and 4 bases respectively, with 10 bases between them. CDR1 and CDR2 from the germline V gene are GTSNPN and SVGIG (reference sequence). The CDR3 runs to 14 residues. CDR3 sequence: CAWSVGLPGNTIYF. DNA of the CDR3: TGTGCCTGGAGTGTGGGACTTCCAGGAAACACCATATATTTT.

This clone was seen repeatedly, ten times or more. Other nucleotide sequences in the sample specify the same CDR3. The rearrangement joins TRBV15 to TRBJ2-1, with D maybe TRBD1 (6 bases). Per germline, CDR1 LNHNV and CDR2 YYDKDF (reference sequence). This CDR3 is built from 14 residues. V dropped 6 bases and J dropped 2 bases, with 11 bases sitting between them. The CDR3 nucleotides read TGTGCCACCAGGGACAGAACAACCTACAATGAGCAGTTCTTC. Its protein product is CATRDRTTYNEQFF.

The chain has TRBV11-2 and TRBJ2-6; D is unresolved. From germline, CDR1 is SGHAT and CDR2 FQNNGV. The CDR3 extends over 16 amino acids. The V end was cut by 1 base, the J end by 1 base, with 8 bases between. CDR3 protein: CASSLGLSSGANVLTF. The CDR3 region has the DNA TGTGCCAGCAGCTTAGGTTTAAGTTCTGGGGCCAACGTCCTGACTTTC. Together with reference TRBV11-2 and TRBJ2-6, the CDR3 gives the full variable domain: EAGVAQSPRYKIIEKRQSVAFWCNPISGHATLYWYQQILGQGPKLLIQFQNNGVVDDSQLPKDRFSAERLKGVDSTLKIQPAKLEDSAVYLCASSLGLSSGANVLTFGAGSRLTVL.

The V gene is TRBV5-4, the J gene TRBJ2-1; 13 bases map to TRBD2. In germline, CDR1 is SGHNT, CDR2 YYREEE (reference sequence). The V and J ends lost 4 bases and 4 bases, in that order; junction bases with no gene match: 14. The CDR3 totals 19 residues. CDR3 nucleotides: TGTGCCAGCAGCCTACCTCCCCTGCCGGGACTAGCGGGGTACAATGAGCAGTTCTTC. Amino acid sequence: CASSLPPLPGLAGYNEQFF.

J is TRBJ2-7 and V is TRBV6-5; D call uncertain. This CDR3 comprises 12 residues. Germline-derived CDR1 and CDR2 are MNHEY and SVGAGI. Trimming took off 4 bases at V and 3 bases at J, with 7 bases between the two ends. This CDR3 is CASSSRSYEQYF. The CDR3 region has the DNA TGTGCCAGCAGTTCGAGGAGCTACGAGCAGTACTTC.

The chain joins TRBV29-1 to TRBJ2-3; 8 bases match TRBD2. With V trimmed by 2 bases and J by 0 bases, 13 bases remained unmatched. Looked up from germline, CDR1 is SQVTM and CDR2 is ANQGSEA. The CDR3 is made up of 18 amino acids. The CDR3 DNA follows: TGCAGCGTTGAAAGGGGCGGGAGGAGCGTCTCAAGCACAGATACGCAGTATTTT. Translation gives CSVERGGRSVSSTDTQYF.

The CDR3 DNA reads as TGCAGCGTTCGACAGTCCGCAGAGACCCAGTACTTC. Translation gives CSVRQSAETQYF. This chain connects TRBV29-1 to TRBJ2-5; D may be TRBD1 (5 bases). This CDR3 has 12 amino acids. Trimming cost V 5 bases and J 4 bases, with 11 bases left between them. The germline gives CDR1 SQVTM, CDR2 ANQGSEA.

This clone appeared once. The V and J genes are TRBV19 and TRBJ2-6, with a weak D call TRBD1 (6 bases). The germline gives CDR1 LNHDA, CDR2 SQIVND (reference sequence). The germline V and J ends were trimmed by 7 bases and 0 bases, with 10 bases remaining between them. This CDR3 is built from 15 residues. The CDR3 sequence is CASKTGTSGANVLTF. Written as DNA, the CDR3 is TGTGCCAGTAAAACAGGGACCTCTGGGGCCAACGTCCTGACTTTC.

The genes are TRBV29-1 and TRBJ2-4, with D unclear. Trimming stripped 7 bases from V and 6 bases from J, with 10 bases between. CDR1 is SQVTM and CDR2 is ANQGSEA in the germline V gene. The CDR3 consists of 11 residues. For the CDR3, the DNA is TGCAGCGCTTCCAACACAAACATTCAGTACTTC. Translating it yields CSASNTNIQYF.